Detailed here is one T cell receptor (beta chain). This receptor's antigen is unknown. No base quality information exists; no much larger clone differs at one position. DNA was extracted from blood mononuclear cells, and the same DNA was used for both TCR and STAT3 sequencing. This sample was taken from a study of STAT3 mutations in large granular lymphocyte leukemia (dated by TCRdb to between 2018 and 2020). In the study overall: Roughly half of the T-LGLL patients who were sequenced longitudinally carried canonical activating STAT3 mutations. Over half of the T-LGLL patients were given one or more immunosuppressive therapy regimens, and around 40% of those treated had a hematologic response. To reconstruct clonal hierarchy and dynamics, serial deep sequencing of TCRbeta CDR3 and STAT3 was performed in patients with T-cell large granular lymphocyte leukemia. From an initial cohort of approximately 200 LGL patients, 15 to 20 representative T-LGLL cases were chosen for longitudinal sequencing of TCRbeta and STAT3. A couple of patients with natural killer LGL leukemia were also sequenced longitudinally as controls within the study. Patients were sequenced at 4 time points on average, with the number of samplings per patient ranging from 2 to 8.

Broad study findings and their caveats: Linking therapy response to changes in TCR clonal burden was complicated by variable intervals between samplings and by differing treatment regimens. Because no samples were available when a clone first appeared, clonal expansion had to be inferred from samplings taken at other points. Because codominant clonotypes persisted in some patients, a small but highly pathogenic clone may have been missed. At least one immunodominant TCRbeta clonotype was identified in every T-LGLL patient, and multiple immunodominant subclonotypes were identified in about half of the T-LGLL patients. In several patients, dominant TCR clone burden exceeded STAT3 mutant burden, suggesting STAT3 mutation arose secondarily within a pre-expanded clone. TCR clonotype switching after therapy was seen in about 30% of the 18 patients, with all newly emerging clones being STAT3 wild type.

As encoded in the germline V gene, CDR1 is KGHSH while CDR2 is LQKENI. V is shortened by 4 bases, J by 0 bases, and the region joining them spans 15 bases. From its cysteine to its phenylalanine, the CDR3 spans 16 amino acids. Left in the record is the CDR3 DNA by itself, 48 bases read in frame from the first base. TCRbeta libraries were sequenced on an Illumina MiSeq, averaging around 40,000 productive templates per sample. Using multiplex PCR amplification, the immunoSEQ assay generated the TCRbeta CDR3 libraries. On the authors' methods: Repertoire diversity was calculated as previously defined, and values close to 0 indicated extremely monoclonal samples. The source is immuneACCESS, and TCRdb retained only in-frame sequences with V and J called. Part of the clones is not carried over; for the studies checked, unresolved V genes explain less than half of this, and the remainder is unexplained. V, J and clone size are those of that table, while D and trimming were read from the DNA. In this sample the table shows roughly 2,000 clones, around 62% of which occur a single time. Around 61% of the sample is held by the ten biggest clonotypes.

The sequenced sample consisted of peripheral blood mononuclear cells. The receptor chain draws on TRBV18 and TRBJ2-5; the D region may be TRBD1 or TRBD2, each matching 6 bases equally. The receptor was derived from a middle-aged man with T-cell large granular lymphocyte leukemia. Some clones in this sample may be carry-over from other donors' samples. The age is the age at diagnosis. The DNA is as follows: TGTGCCAGCTCACTCCCTCGGGGGCTGTACCAAGAGACCCAGTACTTC. Its product reads: CASSLPRGLYQETQYF.